A selection of T cell receptor beta chains follows, all from one sample in a study of control samples from healthy donors and cancer patients. Profiled with immunoSEQ multiplex PCR; TCRdb holds only in-frame clones, not every one. The sample includes about 160,000 clones, approximately 93% of them seen just once. The sequenced sample was blood. All receptors derive from a woman aged 40 to 55 in good health. The CDR3 runs from the conserved cysteine through the conserved F or W. A D gene is named only where the DNA matches it firmly. Rows give clone size only sometimes, using once, few, many, or a class for an expanded clone.

15	TRBV19	NA	NA	TRBJ1-4	TGTGCCAGTAGTCCACCGGGGCCCCGAAATGAAAAACTGTTTTTT	CASSPPGPRNEKLFF
14	TRBV27	NA	NA	TRBJ2-1	TGTGCCAGCAGTTTATACGGGGGCCCCAATGAGCAGTTCTTC	CASSLYGGPNEQFF
17	TRBV4-3	NA	TRBD1	TRBJ2-1	TGCGCCAGCAGCCAAGGCCAGGGGGAACTCTCCTACAATGAGCAGTTCTTC	CASSQGQGELSYNEQFF
16	TRBV5-5	NA	TRBD2	TRBJ2-2	TGTGCCAGCAGCTTGGCCGCGACTAGCGGGACTGGGGAGCTGTTTTTT	CASSLAATSGTGELFF
17	TRBV18	NA	TRBD2	TRBJ2-1	TGTGCCAGCTCACCTCCCCGTAGCGGGAGGGCCCTTCCTGAGCAGTTCTTC	CASSPPRSGRALPEQFF
12	TRBV6-6	NA	NA	TRBJ2-5	TGTGCCAGCAGTTTCAGCGGAGAGACCCAGTACTTC	CASSFSGETQYF
16	TRBV15	NA	NA	TRBJ1-2	TGTGCCACCAGCAGAGATCGAGTTACGCAGGACTATGGCTACACCTTC	CATSRDRVTQDYGYTF
15	TRBV5-1	NA	NA	TRBJ1-2	TGCGCCAGCAGCTTTGAGACGCCAGGTCTTGATGGCTACACCTTC	CASSFETPGLDGYTF
13	TRBV12-3/TRBV12-4	NA	NA	TRBJ1-1	TGTGCCAGCAGTTCCCTCGGGAGGATGGGGGCTTTCTTT	CASSSLGRMGAFF
18	TRBV21-1	NA	NA	TRBJ2-7	TGTGCCAGCAGCAAAGCTCGGGTTTGGGGGCCGAGGGCCTACGAGCAGTACTTC	CASSKARVWGPRAYEQYF
17	TRBV5-6	NA	TRBD1	TRBJ1-1	TGTGCCAGCAGCAAGACCCTGGACAGGGGATTGAACACTGAAGCTTTCTTT	CASSKTLDRGLNTEAFF
16	TRBV4-3	NA	NA	TRBJ2-7	TGCGCCAGCAGCCACAACCCTAAGGGGGACCCCTACGAGCAGTACTTC	CASSHNPKGDPYEQYF
14	TRBV7-9	NA	NA	TRBJ1-6	TGTGCCAGCAGCTTAGGGCAGGAGAGTTCACCCCTCCACTTT	CASSLGQESSPLHF
13	TRBV9	NA	NA	TRBJ1-1	TGTGCCAGCAGCGTAGCTCCCAACACTGAAGCTTTCTTT	CASSVAPNTEAFF
14	TRBV18	NA	TRBD1	TRBJ2-7	TGTGCCAGCTCCGGACAGGGCGACGCCTACGAGCAGTACTTC	CASSGQGDAYEQYF
14	TRBV7-2	NA	NA	TRBJ1-1	TGTGCCAGCAGCTTGAATCCCGGGAACACTGAAGCTTTCTTT	CASSLNPGNTEAFF
12	TRBV3-1/TRBV3-2	NA	NA	TRBJ1-2	TGTGCCAGCAGCCAATCATCCAATGGCTACACCTTC	CASSQSSNGYTF
15	TRBV19	NA	NA	TRBJ1-2	TGTGCCAGTAGTATAGCGTGGGGGGGCGGCTATGGCTACACCTTC	CASSIAWGGGYGYTF
15	TRBV5-3	NA	NA	TRBJ1-1	TGTGCCAGAAGCGTAGAGGACGGTAAGAACACTGAAGCTTTCTTT	CARSVEDGKNTEAFF
13	TRBV7-9	NA	NA	TRBJ1-1	TGTGCCAGCAGCTTAGTTCAGGGGCTCGGAGCTTTCTTT	CASSLVQGLGAFF
13	TRBV7-2	NA	NA	TRBJ1-3	TGTGCCAGCAGACTGATCTCTGGAAACACCATATATTTT	CASRLISGNTIYF
15	TRBV19	NA	NA	TRBJ2-3	TGTGCCAGTAGTAGGAAAACCGCCCGGGCAGATACGCAGTATTTT	CASSRKTARADTQYF
14	TRBV10-3	NA	NA	TRBJ2-7	TGTGCCATCAGTTTAAATTACAGGGTTTACGAGCAGTACTTC	CAISLNYRVYEQYF
15	TRBV4-3	NA	NA	TRBJ2-1	TGCGCCAGCAGCCAAGGGCTAGCCTCCTACAATGAGCAGTTCTTC	CASSQGLASYNEQFF
15	TRBV4-3	NA	NA	TRBJ1-2	TGCGCCAGCAGCCAAGATCAGGGCAGGTTTTATGGCTACACCTTC	CASSQDQGRFYGYTF
13	TRBV7-3	NA	NA	TRBJ1-1	TGTGCCAGCAGCTTCGGAAAAGGCACTGAAGCTTTCTTT	CASSFGKGTEAFF
14	TRBV19	NA	NA	TRBJ1-6	TGTGCCAGTAGTTCCAGGGGATATAATTCACCCCTCCACTTT	CASSSRGYNSPLHF
14	TRBV29-1	NA	NA	TRBJ1-1	TGCAGCGTTGGCCTCGTCCTAAGGGACACTGAAGCTTTCTTT	CSVGLVLRDTEAFF
13	TRBV15	NA	NA	TRBJ1-1	TGTGCCACCAGCAGAGATTATGCGTCTGAAGCTTTCTTT	CATSRDYASEAFF
17	TRBV6-2/TRBV6-3	NA	NA	TRBJ2-3	TGTGCCAGCAGCCCTTTGTTAGCCGGGGCCGGCACAGATACGCAGTATTTT	CASSPLLAGAGTDTQYF
11	TRBV27	few	NA	TRBJ2-7	TGTGCCAGCAGTTTAAATTATAAGCAGTACTTC	CASSLNYKQYF
12	TRBV5-1	NA	NA	TRBJ2-5	TGCGCCAGCAGCTCCCCCCAAGAGACCCAGTACTTC	CASSSPQETQYF
14	TRBV2	NA	TRBD1	TRBJ1-2	TGTGCCAGCAGTGAGAGGGACAGGGAGGATGGCTACACCTTC	CASSERDREDGYTF
14	TRBV15	NA	NA	TRBJ1-2	TGTGCCACCAGCAGAGATGGGACCTTATATGGCTACACCTTC	CATSRDGTLYGYTF
14	TRBV12-5	once	TRBD2	TRBJ2-7	TGTGCTAGTGGTTCTAGCGGGAGGGCTAAGTGGCAGTACTTC	CASGSSGRAKWQYF
19	TRBV19	NA	TRBD1	TRBJ1-5	TGTGCCAGTAGTACACCGGGACAGGGGATAAGGATTGGCAATCAGCCCCAGCATTTT	CASSTPGQGIRIGNQPQHF
11	TRBV10-3	NA	NA	TRBJ2-3	TGTGCCATCAGTGCCCCAGATACGCAGTATTTT	CAISAPDTQYF
18	TRBV3-1/TRBV3-2	NA	TRBD2	TRBJ2-5	TGTGCCAGCAGCTCTTTTCCGGGACTAGCGGGAGTCGATGAGACCCAGTACTTC	CASSSFPGLAGVDETQYF
12	TRBV10-3	NA	NA	TRBJ1-1	TGTGCCACCGCAGTTAGGGGTACTGAAGCTTTCTTT	CATAVRGTEAFF
15	TRBV4-1	NA	NA	TRBJ1-1	TGCGCCAGCAGCCAAGTCGCGGGCGTTGGCACTGAAGCTTTCTTT	CASSQVAGVGTEAFF
19	TRBV5-1	NA	TRBD2	TRBJ2-7	TGCGCCAGCAGCTTGGTTCGTCCGAGACTAGCGGGCCAAAACTACGAGCAGTACTTC	CASSLVRPRLAGQNYEQYF
13	TRBV6-2/TRBV6-3	once	NA	TRBJ1-6	TGTGCCAGCAGTCAGCAATATAATTCACCCCTCCACTTT	CASSQQYNSPLHF
16	TRBV4-3	NA	TRBD1	TRBJ2-5	TGCGCCAGCAGCTCCCGGGACAGGGGTCTTCAAGAGACCCAGTACTTC	CASSSRDRGLQETQYF